These 14 T cell receptor beta chains came from one sample sequenced in a study of response to subunit inactivated influenza vaccine. TCRdb reprocessed the RT-PCR reads via MiXCR and lists one record per CDR3 protein. The data contain 500,000 or so distinct CDR3 sequences, 16% of them singletons. This specimen consisted of CD4+ T cells sorted from PBMCs, obtained 23 months after vaccination. These receptors were collected from a man aged 50 to 69 who received an inactivated influenza vaccine.

Only a few counts were recorded for this clonotype. The chain uses TRBV20-1 and TRBJ1-4, with D unclear. The germline V gene has CDR1 DFQATT and CDR2 SNEGSKA (reference sequence). CDR3 length: 14 amino acids. V was shortened by 1 base and J by 6 bases, with 12 bases between the two germline ends. CDR3 residues: CSARVGSGYEKLFF. For the CDR3, the DNA is TGCAGTGCTAGAGTTGGCAGCGGGTATGAAAAACTGTTTTTT.

This clonotype has only a few counts. The chain is built from TRBV10-2 and TRBJ2-3; 8 bases line up with TRBD2. Germline V gives CDR1 WSHSY, CDR2 SAAADI. This CDR3 is built from 14 residues. V lost 5 bases and J lost 6; bases outside the gene matches: 7. The CDR3 protein is CASSIAGPWDTQYF. The CDR3 coding sequence is TGCGCCAGCAGTATAGCGGGGCCGTGGGATACGCAGTATTTT.

A few counts support this clonotype. The V and J genes are TRBV10-3 and TRBJ1-1; unclear D gene. Per the germline V gene, CDR1 is ENHRY and CDR2 is SYGVKD. This CDR3 comprises 12 residues. Trimming took 4 bases from V and 0 from J, leaving 3 bases between them. The CDR3 sequence is CAISAMNTEAFF. CDR3 DNA sequence: TGTGCCATCAGTGCCATGAACACTGAAGCTTTCTTT.

This clonotype has only a few counts. This chain joins TRBV5-1 and TRBJ2-2; the D is unclear. This CDR3 spans 14 amino acids. Germline lookup yields CDR1 SGHRS and CDR2 YFSETQ. With 4 bases removed from V and 7 bases from J, the gap between germline ends came to 14 bases. This chain's CDR3 is CASSPPGSVGELFF. The DNA of the CDR3 is TGCGCCAGCAGCCCACCGGGCTCCGTCGGGGAGCTGTTTTTT.

This clonotype was seen a handful of times. The V gene is TRBV10-3, the J gene TRBJ2-6; D perhaps matches TRBD2 (6 bases). The CDR3 consists of 16 residues. Germline V gives CDR1 ENHRY, CDR2 SYGVKD. Trimming cost V 3 bases and J 0 bases, with 9 bases left between them. CDR3 in amino acids: CAISDPGGSGANVLTF. In nucleotides, the CDR3 is TGTGCCATCAGTGACCCCGGGGGCTCTGGGGCCAACGTCCTGACTTTC.

This clonotype was picked up a small number of times. The chain employs TRBV29-1 and TRBJ2-7; TRBD2 is a possible D gene (6 bases). The germline gives CDR1 SQVTM, CDR2 ANQGSEA. The CDR3 loop spans 13 amino acids. The V end lost 7 bases, the J end lost 2 bases, and 15 bases lay between the germline ends. The DNA for the CDR3 is TGCAGCGCTGTAGGGACTCATGCCTACGAGCAGTACTTC. It is translated as CSAVGTHAYEQYF.

A few counts support this clonotype. This chain uses TRBV7-2 with TRBJ2-1, with D possibly being TRBD1 or TRBD2 (5 bases each). In germline, CDR1 is SGHTA, CDR2 FQGNSA. Trimming stripped 5 bases from V and 0 bases from J, with 11 bases between. This CDR3 has 15 amino acids. In DNA form, the CDR3 reads TGTGCCAGCAGCCAAGGGACCGCCTCCTACAATGAGCAGTTCTTC. Amino acids: CASSQGTASYNEQFF.

This clonotype was seen a few times. This rearrangement joins TRBV6-2 or TRBV6-3 to TRBJ2-7; unclear D gene. The CDR3 contains 16 residues. Germline V gene data show CDR1 as MNHEY and CDR2 as SVGEGT. V shed 0 bases and J shed 0 bases, with 12 bases lying between them. The CDR3 nucleotides are TGTGCCAGCAGTTACTCGTCTCTTTCGAACTCCTACGAGCAGTACTTC. Amino acid sequence: CASSYSSLSNSYEQYF.

This clonotype appeared many times. The chain combines TRBV18 with TRBJ2-3; D uncertain. V was cut by 3 bases and J by 6 bases, with 7 bases left in between. Germline V gives CDR1 KGHSH, CDR2 LQKENI. CDR3 length: 12 amino acids. The CDR3 region is CASSPNVDTQYF. DNA for the CDR3: TGTGCCAGCTCACCCAACGTGGATACGCAGTATTTT.

This clonotype was picked up a small number of times. V usage is TRBV5-4 and J usage is TRBJ2-4; the D is unclear. Germline-derived CDR1 and CDR2 are SGHNT and YYREEE (reference sequence). This CDR3 comprises 15 residues. The V end lost 4 bases, the J end lost 3 bases, and 14 bases lay between the germline ends. The CDR3 region is CASSPDSLGKNIQYF. The CDR3 DNA reads as TGTGCCAGCAGCCCCGACTCCCTAGGCAAAAACATTCAGTACTTC.

This clonotype was counted a few times. The chain employs TRBV7-3 and TRBJ2-1; tentative D call: TRBD1 (6 bases). Between the trimmed V and J ends, which lost 4 bases and 3 bases, there was a span of 13 bases. Germline V CDR1 and CDR2: SGHTA, FQGTGA. The CDR3 consists of 15 residues. This chain's CDR3 is CASSSQGSNYNEQFF. In DNA form, the CDR3 reads TGTGCCAGCAGCTCACAGGGCTCAAACTACAATGAGCAGTTCTTC. Supplemented by reference TRBV7-3 and TRBJ2-1, the full variable domain reads GAGVSQTPSNKVTEKGKYVELRCDPISGHTALYWYRQSLGQGPEFLIYFQGTGAADDSGLPNDRFFAVRPEGSVSTLKIQRTERGDSAVYLCASSSQGSNYNEQFFGPGTRLTVL.

V gene TRBV20-1 combines with J gene TRBJ2-3; 10 positions agree with TRBD2. The CDR3 is 13 residues long. Germline trimming cut 3 bases from V and 4 bases from J; bases unmatched to any gene: 1. Germline V gene lookup returns CDR1 DFQATT and CDR2 SNEGSKA (reference sequence). CDR3 in amino acids: CSARGTSADTQYF. DNA for the CDR3: TGCAGTGCTAGGGGGACTAGCGCAGATACGCAGTATTTT.

The table lists this clonotype with a few counts. The rearrangement joins TRBV28 to TRBJ2-2; D is uncertain. Between the trimmed V and J ends, which lost 7 bases and 8 bases, there was a span of 11 bases. In germline, CDR1 is MDHEN, CDR2 SYDVKM. The CDR3 totals 12 residues. Here the CDR3 DNA reads TGTGCCAGCACCCCTTCGGCAGGGGAGCTGTTTTTT. This encodes CASTPSAGELFF.

This clonotype has more than one count but fewer than ten. The gene calls are TRBV27 and TRBJ2-7; D possibly corresponds to TRBD2 (6 bases). CDR3 length: 14 residues. Germline V gene sequence: CDR1 MNHEY, CDR2 SMNVEV (reference sequence). Trimming cost V 6 bases and J 2 bases, with 14 bases left between them. The CDR3: CASREGTVTYEQYF. DNA for the CDR3: TGTGCCAGCAGAGAAGGGACTGTGACCTACGAGCAGTACTTC.